This T cell receptor beta chain stems from a study of regulatory T cells (dated by TCRdb to the late 2010s). For the study in its entirety: The study compared T-cell receptor beta repertoires of sorted regulatory, conventional CD4+ and CD8+ T cells between CD3G-deficient patients and healthy controls. The full study reports these points: Hydrophobic residues at CDR3 positions 6 and 7 were enriched in conventional CD4+ T cells from CD3G-deficient patients, suggesting more self-reactive specificities. Patient repertoires showed restricted unique TRB V-J pairs and skewed V and J gene usage, most marked in regulatory T cells.

Points on this clone: Which antigen it targets is not known. It has no much larger one-base neighbor in the sample; base qualities were not kept.

In the multiplex PCR, 52 forward TRBV primers and 13 reverse TRBJ primers were used, and assay-based and computational corrections were applied for amplification bias. Within the immunoSEQ assay, multiplex PCR amplified rearranged TRB loci from genomic DNA. TRB amplicons were sequenced on an Illumina HiSeq platform. The paper's processing steps were these. Raw sequences were error-filtered and aligned to reference gene sequences by custom algorithms and were subsequently analyzed with the immunoSEQ online tools. The frequencies of productive and nonproductive TRB rearrangements were evaluated among unique sequences as well as among total sequences. For TRB CDR3 positions 6 and 7, hydrophobicity together with amino acid composition served as the basis for assessing self-reactivity potential. Group comparisons used t tests, Mann-Whitney tests or two-way ANOVA run in Prism software. The table was pulled from immuneACCESS by TCRdb, which kept in-frame rearrangements only. Such tables lose some clones; where checked, under half of the loss comes from unresolved V genes, and the rest has no known cause. The DNA gave D and trimming, while V, J and clone size come from that table. Present in this sample are tens of thousands of clones, around 91% of which were seen just once. Approximately 2.4% of the sample is in the top ten clones.

The germline V gene sets CDR1 to MNHNS and CDR2 to SASEGT. Deletion took 0 bases off V and 4 bases off J, with a span of 6 bases between the germline ends. Counted from cysteine to phenylalanine, this CDR3 has 13 amino acids. Left in the record is the CDR3 DNA by itself, 39 bases read in frame from the first base. Every CD3G-deficient patient showed evidence of autoimmunity, and the autoimmunity was more severe in two of the patients. At testing, patients were between 2 and 39 years old and showed lower naive and higher memory CD4+ and CD8+ T-cell proportions. CD4+ cells were FACS-sorted into CD25-high CD127-low regulatory T cells and CD25-low CD127-high conventional CD4+ T cells. The patient group comprised about 6 individuals with CD3G deficiency. Patient samples and clinical data were obtained from an international physician network spanning the United States, Europe and Asia. Ficoll density separation was used to isolate peripheral blood mononuclear cells.

The sequencing input was conventional CD4+ T cells sorted from blood. The rearranged chain carries TRBV6-1 and TRBJ1-2, with the D gene too uncertain to name. The TCR comes from a person aged 18-35 years with CD3G deficiency. The nucleotide sequence reads TGTGCCAGCAGTGAAGCCGGCTCCTATGGCTACACCTTC. Its translation reads: CASSEAGSYGYTF.